The following is a T cell receptor (beta chain) sequence with its context. Its antigen target is currently unknown. No base quality values were provided; no much bigger clone lies one nucleotide off. The source of the sample is a study of cytomegalovirus exposure and HLA in healthy donors (TCRdb year 2017). About the full investigation: In an earlier analysis of some 610 of the donors, roughly 300 Gb of sequence data and 90 million to 120 million unique TCR beta sequences from about 179 million T cells were reported. Around 300 gigabases of sequencing data and tens of millions of unique TCR sequences were included in an early release covering 550 to 800 HLA-typed donors. The genetic ancestry cluster associated with self-reported Caucasian donors included roughly four fifths of the roughly 380 genotyped donors. The study was designed to test whether signatures of past pathogen exposure could be identified by cataloging public T cell receptors. The study used immunosequencing to profile the T cell repertoires of under 700 subjects and linked those repertoires to cytomegalovirus serostatus. Along with the approximately 600-subject first cohort, a separate validation cohort of over 90 different subjects was used. High-throughput TCR immunosequencing, statistical association of individual TCRs with disease status, and machine learning were combined to predict cytomegalovirus infection status. To study patterns of TCR occurrence, a later analysis re-analyzed previously published TCR beta repertoires from around 670 donors and added high-resolution HLA genotyping. Rather than using new phenotypic data, the later analysis identified candidate immune exposures from TCR beta sequences and from how often those sequences occurred across donors. To decide whether each TCR beta V gene segment behaved as functional or pseudogenic, an earlier analysis of some 600 of the donors relied on high-throughput TCR beta sequencing. Donor age, sex, ethnicity and CMV serostatus were compiled together with the repertoire data. In a later genetic analysis, genome-wide SNP genotypes for about 65% of the roughly 670 donors were used, and that subset was treated as a discovery cohort. Every repertoire in the discovery cohort had been generated on one and the same sequencing platform. HLA typing included class I and class II loci at four-digit resolution. Typing coverage varied by locus: roughly 629-630 donors for A, B, C, DRB1 and DQB1; approximately 560 for DQA1; around 610 for DPA1; approximately 450 for DPB1. Because of strong linkage in the cohort, five DR-DQ haplotypes were treated as single units for association and clustering. On average, around 240,000 unique TCR beta nucleotide sequences were sequenced per donor among 350 to 400 genotyped donors of the cohort, with about 17% of those sequences being non-productive. Overall study results and their limits: While some public TCRs were present in many individuals, most TCR sequences turned up only very rarely across donors. Strong co-occurrence of HLA alleles, especially DR and DQ, made assigning TCR associations to individual alleles difficult. Presence/absence analyses assumed roughly uniform sequencing depth across donors, an assumption that may not hold. Because the 87-base-pair reads could not distinguish some IMGT-functional V segments, including TRBV6-2 and TRBV6-3, those segments were excluded. A cluster of highly shared sequence variants was judged likely to be a technical artifact of the sequencing pipeline. The authors suggested that the approach could potentially be extended to other disease states and immunological phenotypes. Linkage disequilibrium might explain the correlated functional status among segregating V segments, but an unknown experimental factor could not be excluded. CMV serostatus was the only immune exposure information available for the cohort. This cohort had only TCR beta chains sequenced, and the lack of alpha or paired-chain data limited which features could be detected. Several of the top co-occurrence clusters appeared to be linked to parvovirus B19, influenza, CMV and Epstein-Barr virus, according to a later analysis. HLA typing was unavailable for some donors at each locus, so association tests used only the typed subset. According to a later analysis, most CMV-associated TCR beta chains appeared to be HLA-restricted, and the HLA associations seemed to be driven largely by CMV exposure. Compared with equally common non-associated chains, HLA-associated TCR beta chains in a later analysis were more clonally expanded and had lower generation probabilities. A further reported finding was that TCR beta sequences accurately predicted the HLA-A and HLA-B alleles for most subjects in the first cohort. In the study, 150 to 200 TCR beta chains were listed as associated with cytomegalovirus. Broadly in line with IMGT annotations, most TCR beta V segments showed up in productive rearrangements about 90% or about 30% of the time in an earlier analysis of approximately 600 of the donors. Around 16 rarely observed V segments, including chromosome 9 orphons, were excluded from the earlier analysis of several hundred of the donors because counts were too low. An association between a missense DCLRE1C variant and V-gene and J-gene trimming of TCR beta chains was found in a later genetic analysis and replicated in an independent cohort. In a later genetic analysis, fewer N-insertions in productive TCRs were reported among donors in an Asian-associated ancestry cluster than the roughly 700-donor mean. In vitro tests confirmed that a few of the cytomegalovirus-associated TCR beta chains recognize cytomegalovirus antigens. In a later analysis, the rate of TCR association differed among HLA loci, with DRB1 alleles having the most associated TCRs and HLA-C alleles having the fewest. Specific HLA alleles were associated with roughly 17,000 TCR beta sequences at a false discovery rate of 0.05 in a later analysis. The classifier was reported to diagnose cytomegalovirus status with high specificity and sensitivity in both the original and validation cohorts.

V and J are truncated by 5 bases and 4 bases respectively, leaving an intervening sequence of 18 bases. The CDR3 runs 15 amino acids, cysteine and phenylalanine included. Kept here is only the CDR3 DNA, which spans 45 bases and is read in frame from base 1. As encoded in the germline V gene, CDR1 is MNHEY while CDR2 is SVGAGI. To prepare the library, the immunoSEQ multiplex PCR assay was applied. For the multiplex PCR, a mixture combining 60 forward primers for TCR Vbeta segments and 13 reverse primers for TCR Jbeta segments was used. A multiplex PCR assay on genomic DNA amplified the CDR3 region of rearranged TCR beta genes. The Illumina HiSeq System was used to sequence the amplified TCR beta libraries as 87-base-pair reads. As for the original processing: Across the 700 or so repertoires, a later analysis counted approximately 75 million unique TCR beta chains, 9.5 million to 13 million of which were shared by at least two donors. Raw reads were error-corrected and collapsed into unique sequences with a nearest-neighbor algorithm that merged closely related sequences to remove PCR and sequencing errors. V, D and J gene segments were assigned by aligning CDR3 sequences to IMGT reference sequences. Each retained sequence needed at least a six-nucleotide match to both a V gene segment and a J gene segment. A rearrangement counted as productive if the CDR3 had no stop codons and remained in frame with V and J, and every other rearrangement counted as non-productive. Following IMGT convention, CDR3 was defined as the stretch from the second conserved V-encoded cysteine up to the conserved J-encoded phenylalanine. In an earlier analysis of around 640 of the donors, sequences lacking an unambiguous match to a single V gene segment were excluded. In an earlier analysis of about 590 of the donors, a V segment was called functional when productive rearrangements were above 56.7%, and segregating when the standard deviation between donors exceeded 5%. A statistical classification framework was built to diagnose cytomegalovirus status from the catalog of TCR beta chain sequences. A later analysis assigned V and J genes by comparing TCR nucleotide sequences with IMGT/GENE-DB human TR gene sequences. A later analysis assigned CDR3 sequences and most-parsimonious VDJ recombination scenarios with the TCRdist pipeline. A later analysis defined each TCR beta chain by its CDR3 amino acid sequence plus V-gene family, and excluded reads lacking a unique V-gene family. As a way to deal with suspected cross-contamination and a sequencing artifact, a later analysis dropped approximately 590 nucleotide sequences that were highly shared and had low generation probability. A later analysis calculated a clonal expansion index for each public chain from normalized within-repertoire ranks of inferred template counts. A later analysis computed generation probabilities with a VDJ recombination model fitted to out-of-frame rearrangements, and checked the results against IGoR. A later analysis scored TCR-TCR, TCR-HLA and TCR-CMV co-occurrence with hypergeometric tests, applying a repertoire-size bias correction to TCR pairs. A later analysis estimated false discovery rates by permuting HLA or CMV assignments 20 times. In a later analysis, co-occurring TCRs were grouped using DBSCAN, and TCRdist sequence similarity was added for clustering within HLA-allele-positive subsets. For co-occurrence clustering, repertoires with fewer than 30,000 or more than 120,000 public chains were excluded, along with five repertoires with anomalous nucleotide sharing. As stored in TCRdb, this immuneACCESS dataset retains in-frame rearrangements with V and J assigned. A fraction of the clones does not appear; measured against another copy, unresolved V genes explain less than half of the discrepancy, and the remainder lacks a known reason. D and trimming were read from the DNA, whereas the V and J calls and clone size are those reported in that table. The sample includes approximately 290,000 clones, with 80% observed a single time. The top ten constitute about 0.28% of the sample.

The cohort consisted of more than 650 healthy bone marrow donors. Cohort members were all nominally healthy when sampled, although unrecorded immune exposures were likely present. The donor tested CMV seronegative and was one of the 352 seronegative cohort members. A peripheral blood sample was provided by each donor, and peripheral blood mononuclear cells were used for TCR beta sequencing. The Qiagen DNeasy Blood Extraction Kit was used to extract genomic DNA from the blood cell samples. The sequencing sample was made of PBMCs. The V and J genes are TRBV6-5 and TRBJ2-7; the D gene cannot be named for sure. This TCR derives from a girl aged 2 to 9 in good health and CMV-seronegative. The CDR3 in this case is CASSRAGSPIYEQYF. The bases read TGTGCCAGCAGTCGCGCCGGGTCTCCGATTTACGAGCAGTACTTC.